The clone carrying this T cell receptor (beta chain) was observed a few times. Its specificity is unknown. CDR3 length equals 15 residues. The record originates from a study of identical twins. Notes on the study in general: Weaker excess sharing between twins was seen in beta out-of-frame sequences. The study found excess low generation probability among twin-shared out-of-frame alpha sequences.

cDNA molecules carried unique molecular identifiers, and template switching added a universal primer site. In TCRdb, the 5' RACE reads were re-called with MiXCR into one record per CDR3 protein. Here the sample spans 300,000 to 400,000 distinct CDR3 sequences, roughly 12% being singletons. The sample was also reused in another study, on yellow fever vaccine responses in identical twins. That study adds: Twins reportedly showed a vaccine T cell response that seemed partly convergent and partly personalized.

The sample consisted of CD8+ T cells sorted from blood. The gene calls are TRBV21-1 and TRBJ1-1; TRBD1, the table's D call, was not compared with the DNA. TRBV21-1 is tagged as a pseudogene. The sequence was obtained from a woman under 30 in good health. CDR3 sequence reads: CASSKRTGEDTEAFF. CDR3 in DNA: TGTGCCAGCAGCAAACGGACAGGGGAAGACACTGAAGCTTTCTTT.